This entry describes one T cell receptor (beta chain). Germline is not matched at one junction end, which may reflect a read error. This specimen comes from a study of blood T cell repertoires in COVID-19. The overall study: The study drew acute and convalescent COVID-19 samples from the United States, Italy and Spain. PBMCs, B-cell-depleted T cells, or T cells provided the cDNA or gDNA that made up the material.

The CDR3 sequence is 10 residues long. Germline CDR1 and CDR2: SGHTS and YDEGEE. Study processing details: How many nucleated cells were present was estimated from reference gene primer amplification. Repertoires were generated with immunoSEQ multiplex PCR, while TCRdb's copy carries only in-frame clones and drops some. D and trimming come from the DNA, and the V and J calls and clone size come from that table. Here the sample spans roughly 100,000 clones, approximately 80% being singletons. The material sequenced was peripheral blood. The V and J genes are TRBV5-8 and TRBJ1-1, with no clear D. This TCR came from a man between 60 and 75 years old with acute or convalescent COVID-19. Written as DNA, the CDR3 is TGTGCCAGCAGCTTCCAGACTCTCTCCTTT. It codes for CASSFQTLSF.